A single sample gave rise to the 27 T cell receptor beta chains below, sequenced in a study of Graves' ophthalmopathy and Graves' hyperthyroidism. Investigators amplified TCR beta CDR3 regions from RNA transcripts. HTBI primers were employed in first-round RT-PCR, then a second-round multiplex PCR followed. TCRdb redid the calling of the multiplex PCR reads with MiXCR, one entry per CDR3 protein. Counted here are almost 750,000 distinct CDR3 sequences, 40% occurring once; the ten biggest clones make up 44%. Sequenced: peripheral blood. These receptors were collected from an adult man with Graves' ophthalmopathy.

This clonotype was recorded once. The CDR3 nucleotides are TGCAGTGCTAGAGATTTCATGCAGTCCCGGACAGGCGGCAATCAGCCCCAGCATTTT. Protein: CSARDFMQSRTGGNQPQHF. This chain connects TRBV20-1 to TRBJ1-5; 7 bases agree with TRBD1. Germline loops: CDR1 DFQATT, CDR2 SNEGSKA (reference sequence). J gave up 2 bases and V 0 bases, and 16 bases lay outside the gene matches. The CDR3 loop spans 19 amino acids.

The chain recombines TRBV2 with TRBJ2-5; 10 nucleotides agree with TRBD1. Germline CDR1 is SNHLY and CDR2 is FYNNEI. The CDR3 consists of 16 residues. After removal of 7 bases from V and 1 base from J, the junction contained 9 bases not matched to a gene. Here the CDR3 DNA reads TGTGCCAGCACCAGACCGGGACAGGGGACCCAAGAGACCCAGTACTTC. Translated: CASTRPGQGTQETQYF.

As regards this clonotype: A much larger clone differs by one base, so this may be a read error. No conserved phenylalanine or tryptophan is present at the end of the CDR3, so a read error is the likely explanation. This chain links TRBV20-1 with TRBJ1-2, with TRBD1 identical over 7 bases. V was pared by 1 base and J by 10 bases, with 9 bases of the junction left unmatched. The CDR3 consists of 13 residues. Germline loops: CDR1 DFQATT, CDR2 SNEGSKA (reference sequence). The chain's CDR3 is CSARANRGDVYTL. DNA of the CDR3: TGCAGTGCTAGAGCTAACAGGGGAGACGTCTACACCTTA.

The chain employs TRBV24-1 and TRBJ1-5; 7 bases line up with TRBD1. The J segment lost 0 bases and the V segment lost 6 bases, leaving 7 bases of the junction unmatched. CDR3 length equals 16 residues. Germline CDR1 is KGHDR and CDR2 is SFDVKD. The CDR3 here is CATSNQGGGSNQPQHF. The CDR3 DNA sequence: TGTGCCACCAGTAACCAGGGGGGCGGTAGCAATCAGCCCCAGCATTTT.

This clonotype was seen many times. The chain joins TRBV10-1 to TRBJ2-7; TRBD2 aligns across 14 bases. The CDR3 has 15 residues. The V gene's germline CDR1 is WNHNN and CDR2 SYGVQD (reference sequence). The trim removed 6 bases at V and 3 bases at J, leaving 4 bases unmatched. The DNA of the CDR3 is TGCGCCAGCAGCCTGGGACTAGCGGGAGACTACGAGCAGTACTTC. Encoded protein: CASSLGLAGDYEQYF.

To note about this clonotype: A much larger clone differs from this one at a single base, so this may be a read error. The CDR3 carries no conserved terminal phenylalanine or tryptophan, so it likely arises from a read error. The chain carries TRBV7-2 and TRBJ1-2; a weak D match, TRBD1 (5 bases). The CDR3 spans 13 residues. Germline CDR1 is SGHTA and CDR2 is FQGNSA. Trimming left V 5 bases short and J 3 bases short, with 10 bases between. The CDR3 nucleotides read TGTGCCAGCAGCAAGTCCAGGGACTATGGCTACACCCTC. Its protein is CASSKSRDYGYTL.

The chain has TRBV10-3 and TRBJ1-1; unclear D gene. V lost 3 bases, J lost 1 base, and 9 bases lay in between. This CDR3 region has 14 residues. CDR1 is ENHRY and CDR2 is SYGVKD in the germline V gene. The CDR3 loop reads CAISETRANTEAFF. The DNA for the CDR3 is TGTGCCATCAGTGAAACAAGGGCGAACACTGAAGCTTTCTTT.

This clonotype was observed a handful of times. The chain joins TRBV2 to TRBJ1-1; D remains unclear. This CDR3 is 14 amino acids long. CDR1 is SNHLY and CDR2 is FYNNEI in the germline V gene. The V and J ends lost 4 bases and 2 bases respectively, with 11 bases between them. The CDR3 is CASSGPGPNTEAFF. As DNA, the CDR3 is TGTGCCAGCAGTGGACCCGGCCCTAACACTGAAGCTTTCTTT.

CDR3 sequence: CASSSPGQLAMYGYTF. Here the CDR3 DNA reads TGTGCCAGCAGCTCTCCGGGACAGCTAGCCATGTATGGCTACACCTTC. This rearrangement joins TRBV5-4 to TRBJ1-2, with 7 bases identical to TRBD1. From germline, CDR1 is SGHNT and CDR2 YYREEE (reference sequence). The CDR3 has 16 amino acids. Trimming removed 3 bases from V and 5 bases from J; junction bases left unmatched: 13.

This clonotype was counted a few times. The V gene is TRBV11-2, the J gene TRBJ2-7; weak D call: TRBD1 (6 bases). The V gene lost 3 bases and the J gene lost 3 bases, with 12 bases spanning the gap. Per germline, CDR1 SGHAT and CDR2 FQNNGV. The CDR3 has 14 amino acids. The CDR3 bases are TGTGCCAGCAGCTTCGGGACACCAGACTACGAGCAGTACTTC. This encodes CASSFGTPDYEQYF. Based on the CDR3 plus reference TRBV11-2 and TRBJ2-7, the full variable domain is EAGVAQSPRYKIIEKRQSVAFWCNPISGHATLYWYQQILGQGPKLLIQFQNNGVVDDSQLPKDRFSAERLKGVDSTLKIQPAKLEDSAVYLCASSFGTPDYEQYFGPGTRLTVT.

This chain uses TRBV29-1 with TRBJ1-2, with TRBD1 matching 9 bases. The length of the CDR3 is 13 residues. V shed 7 bases, J shed 7 bases, and the junction held 10 bases outside the gene matches. Germline V gene sequence: CDR1 SQVTM, CDR2 ANQGSEA. CDR3 nucleotide sequence: TGCAGCGGGGCGGGGGGACAGGGAAGTGGCTACACCTTC. It encodes CSGAGGQGSGYTF.

This clonotype has more than one count but fewer than ten. The rearrangement joins TRBV7-9 to TRBJ1-5, with 8 bases identical to TRBD1. With 5 bases clipped from V and 2 bases from J, the junction kept 5 bases outside the gene matches. CDR1 SEHNR and CDR2 FQNEAQ come from the germline V gene (reference sequence). The CDR3 has 15 amino acids. The CDR3 sequence is CASSRQGLGNQPQHF. The CDR3 nucleotides read TGTGCCAGCAGCAGACAGGGGTTGGGCAATCAGCCCCAGCATTTT.

This clonotype appeared many times. V and J are TRBV7-6 and TRBJ1-6; TRBD1 matches at 7 bases. V shed 1 base and J 7 bases; nucleotides not matched to a gene: 4. The germline CDR1 and CDR2 sequences are SGHVS and FNYEAQ. This CDR3 spans 15 amino acids. The CDR3 region is CASSLGDSVNSPLHF. CDR3 DNA sequence: TGTGCCAGCAGCTTAGGGGACAGTGTAAATTCACCCCTCCACTTT.

The chain links TRBV19 to TRBJ1-5; TRBD1 might be the D (5 bases). There are 15 residues in the CDR3. Trimming left V 3 bases short and J 4 bases short, with 13 bases between. Germline CDR1 and CDR2: LNHDA and SQIVND (reference sequence). Here the CDR3 reads CASSIKGWGNQPQHF. DNA of the CDR3: TGTGCCAGTAGTATCAAGGGTTGGGGGAATCAGCCCCAGCATTTT.

The CDR3 sequence is CASSRHTNTGELFF. The CDR3 region has the DNA TGTGCCAGCAGCCGGCACACGAACACCGGGGAGCTGTTTTTT. This chain links TRBV14 with TRBJ2-2; D is unclear. CDR1 is SGHDN, CDR2 FVKESK, per germline. The CDR3 loop spans 14 amino acids. V lost 4 bases and J 0 bases, leaving 6 bases between the germline ends.

This clonotype was counted a single time. The V and J genes are TRBV12-3 or TRBV12-4 and TRBJ1-2; the match to TRBD1 covers 8 bases. The CDR3 covers 16 residues. The V gene end was trimmed by 2 bases and the J gene end by 2 bases; junction bases not matched to a gene: 7. CDR3 sequence (DNA): TGTGCCAGCAGTTTACACCCAGGGGGCACAAACTATGGCTACACCTTC. Residues: CASSLHPGGTNYGYTF.

The chain employs TRBV12-3 or TRBV12-4 and TRBJ2-2; D perhaps matches TRBD2 (6 bases). The CDR3 totals 13 residues. V lost 7 bases and J 6 bases, leaving 12 bases between the germline ends. CDR3 protein: CASTPWGAGELFF. The DNA of the CDR3 is TGTGCCAGCACCCCTTGGGGGGCCGGGGAGCTGTTTTTT.

This clonotype showed up just a few times. The genes are TRBV20-1 and TRBJ2-5; D is undetermined. CDR3 length: 15 amino acids. Germline V gene lookup returns CDR1 DFQATT and CDR2 SNEGSKA (reference sequence). Trimming removed 3 bases at V and 1 base at J, with 15 bases between. CDR3 protein: CSARVGPGPQETQYF. The CDR3 DNA is TGCAGTGCTAGGGTCGGACCAGGCCCCCAAGAGACCCAGTACTTC.

The table lists this clonotype with many counts. The chain recombines TRBV7-9 with TRBJ2-7; no firm D call. The CDR3 has 13 residues. The germline V gene has CDR1 SEHNR and CDR2 FQNEAQ (reference sequence). V lost 9 bases and J 3 bases, leaving 15 bases between the germline ends. The CDR3 reads CASSPGRDYEQYF. In DNA form, the CDR3 reads TGTGCCAGTAGTCCCGGGCGAGACTACGAGCAGTACTTC.

This clonotype was counted between two and nine times. CDR3 amino acids: CSALDRPNTEAFF. The CDR3 DNA is TGCAGTGCTCTCGACAGGCCGAACACTGAAGCTTTCTTT. V gene TRBV20-1 combines with J gene TRBJ1-1; D might be TRBD1 (6 bases). Germline assignment: CDR1 DFQATT and CDR2 SNEGSKA (reference sequence). Deletions cut 5 bases from V and 1 base from J, with 11 bases between. The CDR3 runs 13 residues.

This chain uses TRBV6-4 with TRBJ1-1; no clear D. There are 13 residues in the CDR3. From germline, CDR1 is MRHNA and CDR2 SNTAGT. Trimming shortened V by 5 bases and J by 10 bases, and 17 bases separated the two germline ends. CDR3 amino acids: CASSPGIILGAFF. As DNA, the CDR3 is TGTGCCAGCAGTCCCGGGATAATTCTGGGAGCTTTCTTT.

This chain links TRBV10-3 with TRBJ2-6; D unclear. Germline CDR1 reads ENHRY; CDR2 reads SYGVKD. The CDR3 consists of 17 residues. The V and J ends lost 0 bases and 0 bases respectively, with 9 bases between them. The CDR3 nucleotides read TGTGCCATCAGTGAGTCTTCAGGTATCTCTGGGGCCAACGTCCTGACTTTC. It specifies CAISESSGISGANVLTF.

This clonotype was detected many times. This rearrangement joins TRBV10-3 to TRBJ2-2; D is unresolved. Germline V lookup: CDR1 ENHRY, CDR2 SYGVKD. V was cut by 2 bases and J by 5 bases, with 6 bases left in between. The CDR3 runs to 13 residues. CDR3 sequence (DNA): TGTGCCATCAGTGAGGGGCAGACCGGGGAGCTGTTTTTT. This gives the protein CAISEGQTGELFF.

The chain recombines TRBV7-9 with TRBJ1-4; 7 bases match TRBD1. J gave up 8 bases and V 5 bases, and 5 bases lay outside the gene matches. CDR3 length: 13 residues. Germline V CDR1 and CDR2: SEHNR, FQNEAQ (reference sequence). The CDR3 loop reads CASSTPDREKLFF. CDR3 DNA sequence: TGTGCCAGCAGCACGCCGGACAGGGAAAAACTGTTTTTT.

This clonotype was counted ten times or more. The V gene is TRBV10-3, the J gene TRBJ2-7; possibly TRBD2 for D (6 bases). Germline V CDR1 and CDR2: ENHRY, SYGVKD. CDR3 length: 12 amino acids. The V end lost 5 bases, the J end lost 4 bases, and 9 bases lay between the germline ends. CDR3 bases: TGTGCCATCAGTATGACTAGGTACGAGCAGTACTTC. Translating gives CAISMTRYEQYF.

The J gene is TRBJ1-2, the V gene TRBV7-3, with TRBD1 matching over 7 bases. The CDR3 is made up of 16 amino acids. In germline, CDR1 is SGHTA, CDR2 FQGTGA. J gave up 5 bases and V 6 bases, and 15 bases lay outside the gene matches. CDR3 loop: CASRPSYEGAIYGYTF. The CDR3 DNA sequence: TGTGCCAGCAGGCCTAGTTACGAGGGGGCTATTTATGGCTACACCTTC.

Concerning this clonotype itself: A much larger clone sits a single nucleotide away, making a read error possible. CDR3 sequence (DNA): TGTGCCAGCGGTGAAGCTGTTCGGTTGGACGGCTACACCTTC. This sequence encodes CASGEAVRLDGYTF. The chain links TRBV2 to TRBJ1-2; D remains ambiguous. Per germline, CDR1 SNHLY and CDR2 FYNNEI. CDR3 length: 14 amino acids.